This entry describes one T cell receptor beta chain. Some clones are missing from TCRdb's copy, which holds only in-frame ones; the method was immunoSEQ multiplex PCR. The profile shows roughly 80,000 clones, about 86% of them singletons. The record originates from a study of radiation and T cells in renal cell carcinoma. Time point indicated: blood 2 weeks post-SBRT. The treatment denotes: 15 Gy SBRT to primary tumor, nephrectomy 4 weeks later. This renal cell carcinoma was of the clear cell type. This CDR3 is built from 15 residues. Trimming pared 2 bases from V and 4 bases from J, leaving 15 bases between. Germline V CDR1 and CDR2: SGHTA, FQGTGA.

The TCR sequence derives from a woman in her fifties or sixties with renal cell carcinoma. The rearrangement uses TRBV7-3 and TRBJ2-7, with a weak D call TRBD2 (6 bases). The starting material was blood, obtained from a patient whose treatment included radiotherapy and nephrectomy. The CDR3 spells CASSLQEGREYEQYF. CDR3 DNA sequence: TGTGCCAGCAGCTTACAGGAGGGAAGGGAATACGAGCAGTACTTC.